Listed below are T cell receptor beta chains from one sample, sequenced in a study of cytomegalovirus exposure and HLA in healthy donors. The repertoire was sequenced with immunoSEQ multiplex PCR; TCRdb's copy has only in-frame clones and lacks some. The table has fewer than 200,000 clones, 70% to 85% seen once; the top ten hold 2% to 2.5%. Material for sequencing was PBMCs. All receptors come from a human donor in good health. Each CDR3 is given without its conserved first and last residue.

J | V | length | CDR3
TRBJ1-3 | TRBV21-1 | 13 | ASTPGQGGRNTIY
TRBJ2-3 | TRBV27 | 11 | ASSLRATDTQY
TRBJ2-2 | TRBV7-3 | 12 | ASSLAANTGELF
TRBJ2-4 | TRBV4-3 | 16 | ASSQDSGGLLAKNIQY
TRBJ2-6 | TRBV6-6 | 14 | ASSYPAGTGANVLT
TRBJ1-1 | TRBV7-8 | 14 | ASSLAAGTGNTEAF
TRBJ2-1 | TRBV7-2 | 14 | ASSLALGGGAYEQF
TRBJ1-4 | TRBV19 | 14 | ASSVGQGFRDEKLF
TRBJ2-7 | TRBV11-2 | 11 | ASSLGSTYEQY
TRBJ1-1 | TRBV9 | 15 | ASSPEQGERGYTEAF
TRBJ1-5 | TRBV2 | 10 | ASSRSNQPQH
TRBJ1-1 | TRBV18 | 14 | ASSPARTGKNTEAF
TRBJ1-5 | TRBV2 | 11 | ASSTGAGQPQH
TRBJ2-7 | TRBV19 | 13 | ASKTGTGGTVEQY
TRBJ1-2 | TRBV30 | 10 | ASSDTNYGYT
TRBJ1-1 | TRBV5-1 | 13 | ASSLGGAENTEAF
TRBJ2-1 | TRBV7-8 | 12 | ASSQTSGYNEQF
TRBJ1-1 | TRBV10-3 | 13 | AIRGGAGLNTEAF
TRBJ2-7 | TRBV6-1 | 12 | ASFPGGGSYEQY
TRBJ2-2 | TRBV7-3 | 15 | ASSLNSPGTNTGELF
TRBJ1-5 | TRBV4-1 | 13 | ASSQDLLGNQPQH
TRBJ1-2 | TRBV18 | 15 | ASSPPGASRSPYGYT
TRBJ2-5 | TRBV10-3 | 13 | ATTKGWTGGETQY
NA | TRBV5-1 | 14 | ASSLTTGGVSYEQY
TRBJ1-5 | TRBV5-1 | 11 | ASSLDANQPQH
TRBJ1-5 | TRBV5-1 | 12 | ASSSDSSNQPQH
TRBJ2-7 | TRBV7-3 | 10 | ASSLIGGEQY
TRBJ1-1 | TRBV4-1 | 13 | ASSQSGQGGTEAF
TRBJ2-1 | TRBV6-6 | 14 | ASSRDSGGIHNEQF
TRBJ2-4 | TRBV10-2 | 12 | ASAGGASQNIQY
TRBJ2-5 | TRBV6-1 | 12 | ASSEGTSGGTQY
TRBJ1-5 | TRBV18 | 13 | ASSPDSSTGSPQH
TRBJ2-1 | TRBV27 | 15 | ASSLSPGLASIHEQF
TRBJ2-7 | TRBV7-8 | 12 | ANSLAPSSYEQY
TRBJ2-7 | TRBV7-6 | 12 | ANSSGQGSDEQY
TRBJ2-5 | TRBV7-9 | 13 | ASSLGLGRQETQY
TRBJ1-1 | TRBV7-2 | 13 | ASSLDSGMNTEAF